The next 18 T cell receptor beta chains were all read from a single sample in a study of T-cell memory formation after mild COVID-19. TCRdb re-derived calls from the 5' RACE reads in MiXCR, one entry per CDR3 protein. The top ten hold roughly 5.2% of the sample, which has around 130,000 distinct CDR3 sequences, approximately 17% seen once. Material: PBMCs or a T cell subset sorted from them (not recorded which). Every receptor here comes from a man aged 18-30 years who had mild COVID-19 (a few samples of this study predate the infection). Cell type and time point are not known.

This clonotype was counted only a few times. V and J are TRBV7-3 and TRBJ2-1; no firm D call. Trimming pared 1 base from V and 7 bases from J, leaving 8 bases between. CDR1 SGHTA and CDR2 FQGTGA come from the germline V gene. The CDR3 runs to 13 residues. CDR3 DNA sequence: TGTGCCAGCAGCTTAAGTTCTCAGAATGAGCAGTTCTTC. As protein: CASSLSSQNEQFF.

The chain carries TRBV5-1 and TRBJ1-2; 7 bases match TRBD1. The V segment lost 4 bases and the J segment 4 bases; nucleotides outside the gene matches: 4. Germline loops: CDR1 SGHRS, CDR2 YFSETQ. The CDR3 totals 13 residues. CDR3 coding DNA: TGCGCCAGCAGCGTCGGACAGGTCTATGGCTACACCTTC. This sequence encodes CASSVGQVYGYTF.

The chain has TRBV4-2 and TRBJ2-1, with D perhaps TRBD2 (6 bases). Trimming cost V 2 bases and J 8 bases, with 16 bases left between them. The CDR3 has 15 residues. From germline, CDR1 is LGHNA and CDR2 YNFKEQ. The CDR3 DNA reads TGTGCCAGCAGCCAAAGGAGCGCCGGGGGTGATGAGCAGTTCTTC. Its protein is CASSQRSAGGDEQFF.

V gene TRBV24-1 combines with J gene TRBJ1-2, with TRBD1 identical over 10 bases. The V segment lost 3 bases and the J segment 4 bases; nucleotides outside the gene matches: 4. Germline lookup yields CDR1 KGHDR and CDR2 SFDVKD. There are 15 residues in the CDR3. The CDR3 loop reads CATSDDRGPRYGYTF. In DNA form, the CDR3 reads TGTGCCACCAGTGATGACAGGGGGCCACGCTATGGCTACACCTTC.

This chain links TRBV12-3 or TRBV12-4 with TRBJ2-5; maybe TRBD1 (5 bases). This CDR3 spans 14 amino acids. Trimming removed 2 bases from V and 2 bases from J, with 9 bases in between. In DNA, the CDR3 is TGTGCCAGCAGTTTATTAACAGGACAAGAGACCCAGTACTTC. Translated, it gives CASSLLTGQETQYF.

This clonotype has more than one count but fewer than ten. The chain employs TRBV18 and TRBJ1-2, with D unclear. There are 13 residues in the CDR3. Germline V gene data show CDR1 as KGHSH and CDR2 as LQKENI. V was trimmed by 3 bases and J by 8 bases, leaving 13 bases between them. Written as DNA, the CDR3 is TGTGCCAGCTCACCGGACGGGCACTTAGGCTACACCTTC. As protein: CASSPDGHLGYTF.

The genes are TRBV20-1 and TRBJ2-7, with TRBD1 matching over 7 bases. Germline V gene sequence: CDR1 DFQATT, CDR2 SNEGSKA (reference sequence). The ends lost 1 base at V and 4 bases at J; junction bases unmatched: 4. The CDR3 consists of 13 residues. CDR3 loop: CSARGPGGYEQYV. DNA for the CDR3: TGCAGTGCTAGAGGTCCAGGGGGTTACGAGCAGTACGTC.

This chain links TRBV4-2 with TRBJ1-3; D ambiguous. CDR1 is LGHNA, CDR2 YNFKEQ, per germline. This CDR3 has 16 residues. The V gene lost 0 bases and the J gene lost 0 bases, with 9 bases spanning the gap. The CDR3 bases are TGTGCCAGCAGCCAAGATCTGTCCGTCTCTGGAAACACCATATATTTT. This codes for CASSQDLSVSGNTIYF.

The CDR3 coding sequence is TGCAGTGCTAGAGGGTCTGGGTTTGGCTCTAACTATGGCTACACCTTC. Protein: CSARGSGFGSNYGYTF. The rearrangement joins TRBV20-1 to TRBJ1-2; D gene ambiguous. Germline assignment: CDR1 DFQATT and CDR2 SNEGSKA (reference sequence). The CDR3 loop spans 16 amino acids. V lost 1 base to trimming and J lost 0 bases, with 15 bases between them.

This clonotype appeared many times. The CDR3 DNA reads as TGTGCCAGCAGCGATCTAGCGGGGGCGGGAAATGAGCAGTTCTTC. This codes for CASSDLAGAGNEQFF. This chain uses TRBV9 with TRBJ2-1; 10 bases agree with TRBD2. CDR3 length equals 15 residues. V trimming: 3 bases; J trimming: 7 bases; junction bases outside the gene matches: 7. Germline CDR1 reads SGDLS; CDR2 reads YYNGEE.

The table lists this clonotype with a few counts. The chain links TRBV6-2 or TRBV6-3 to TRBJ1-1; weak D call: TRBD1 (5 bases). CDR1 is MNHEY, CDR2 SVGEGT, per germline. Trimming stripped 3 bases from V and 0 bases from J, with 11 bases between. This CDR3 is 15 amino acids long. The CDR3 is CASSYGAVMNTEAFF. In DNA form, the CDR3 reads TGTGCCAGCAGTTATGGGGCGGTGATGAACACTGAAGCTTTCTTT.

This clonotype was counted a few times. The rearrangement uses TRBV9 and TRBJ1-1; 8 bases are a match to TRBD1. Looked up from germline, CDR1 is SGDLS and CDR2 is YYNGEE. The J segment lost 4 bases and the V segment lost 2 bases, leaving 13 bases of the junction unmatched. The length of the CDR3 is 17 residues. CDR3 coding DNA: TGTGCCAGCAGCGTGGGAGAAGGACAGGGAGGAGCCACTGAAGCTTTCTTT. Protein: CASSVGEGQGGATEAFF. Drawing the rest from reference TRBV9 and TRBJ1-1, the complete variable domain is DSGVTQTPKHLITATGQRVTLRCSPRSGDLSVYWYQQSLDQGLQFLIQYYNGEERAKGNILERFSAQQFPDLHSELNLSSLELGDSALYFCASSVGEGQGGATEAFFGQGTRLTVV.

The chain has TRBV7-3 and TRBJ2-2; D is unresolved. CDR1 is SGHTA and CDR2 is FQGTGA in the germline V gene. V lost 7 bases and J lost 3, with 12 bases in between. The CDR3 runs 14 residues. The CDR3 coding sequence is TGTGCCAGCAAGGTCCAGCCCTACACCGGGGAGCTGTTTTTT. Its translation: CASKVQPYTGELFF.

The rearrangement links TRBV5-4 to TRBJ2-5; TRBD2 aligns across 13 bases. V lost 4 bases to trimming and J lost 5 bases; unmatched junction nucleotides: 11. The CDR3 spans 17 residues. Per germline, CDR1 SGHNT and CDR2 YYREEE (reference sequence). This CDR3 reads CASSLPPTSGGLETQYF. As DNA, the CDR3 is TGTGCCAGCAGCCTACCCCCGACTAGCGGGGGGCTGGAGACCCAGTACTTC.

This clonotype was detected only a few times. The chain combines TRBV20-1 with TRBJ1-3, with 7 positions matching TRBD1. Losses at the gene ends were 0 bases for V and 4 bases for J; bases not matched to a gene: 6. This CDR3 is 15 amino acids long. Germline loops: CDR1 DFQATT, CDR2 SNEGSKA (reference sequence). The CDR3 region is CSARDLDRDGNTIYF. CDR3 DNA sequence: TGCAGTGCTAGAGATCTCGACAGGGACGGAAACACCATATATTTT.

The rearrangement uses TRBV20-1 and TRBJ1-1, with 8 nucleotides matching TRBD1. J lost 5 bases, V lost 4 bases, and 6 bases had no gene match. Looked up from germline, CDR1 is DFQATT and CDR2 is SNEGSKA (reference sequence). The CDR3 has 13 residues. DNA for the CDR3: TGCAGTGCTATCCAGGGGGCCAGGACTGAAGCTTTCTTT. It yields the protein CSAIQGARTEAFF.

CDR3 protein: CASSPGLAGGTDTQYF. The DNA of the CDR3 is TGTGCCAGCAGTCCCGGACTAGCGGGGGGCACAGATACGCAGTATTTT. The J gene is TRBJ2-3, the V gene TRBV12-3 or TRBV12-4, with 13 positions matching TRBD2. The CDR3 sequence is 16 residues long. V dropped 5 bases and J dropped 1; count of bases not matched to a gene: 3.

A few counts support this clonotype. This rearrangement joins TRBV12-3 or TRBV12-4 to TRBJ1-1; D is possibly TRBD1 (6 bases). This CDR3 has 15 residues. The ends were cut back, 5 bases at V and 1 base at J, with 14 bases in the middle. DNA of the CDR3: TGTGCCAGCAGTCCGTATAAGGACAGGAACACTGAAGCTTTCTTT. Translated, it gives CASSPYKDRNTEAFF.